This entry lists 21 T cell receptor beta chains sequenced from one sample in a study of blood T cell repertoires in COVID-19. Sequencing used immunoSEQ multiplex PCR; TCRdb keeps in-frame clones, though not all of them. Among more than 95,000 clones listed, about 91% were seen once. The sequenced sample consisted of peripheral blood. These receptors all come from a human donor in a cohort sampled during active COVID-19.

The chain is built from TRBV28 and TRBJ1-5, with D possibly being TRBD1 (6 bases). The germline CDR1 and CDR2 sequences are MDHEN and SYDVKM. There are 15 residues in the CDR3. V shed 6 bases and J shed 3 bases, with 15 bases lying between them. The CDR3 protein is CASSPRTAYNQPQHF. For the CDR3, the DNA is TGTGCCAGCAGCCCCCGGACAGCCTACAATCAGCCCCAGCATTTT.

CDR3: CASSPARLAGTETQYF. The CDR3 DNA is TGTGCCAGCTCACCCGCGAGACTAGCAGGGACGGAGACCCAGTACTTC. The rearrangement joins TRBV18 to TRBJ2-5, with 7 bases lining up with TRBD2. This CDR3 has 16 amino acids. CDR1 KGHSH and CDR2 LQKENI come from the germline V gene. Trimming at V came to 3 bases and at J to 5 bases, leaving 12 bases not matched to a gene.

This clone was counted a single time. This chain connects TRBV19 to TRBJ2-2; a possible D gene is TRBD2 (6 bases). V was clipped by 4 bases and J by 6 bases, with 15 bases between them. Per germline, CDR1 LNHDA and CDR2 SQIVND (reference sequence). CDR3 size: 15 residues. DNA of the CDR3: TGTGCCAGTAGTACCACACATACGGGGGCCGGGGAGCTGTTTTTT. Translation gives CASSTTHTGAGELFF.

The chain uses TRBV4-1 and TRBJ2-7, with D unclear. The CDR3 contains 16 residues. Germline CDR1 MGHRA, CDR2 YSYEKL. Deletions cut 1 base from V and 2 bases from J, with 15 bases between. CDR3 DNA sequence: TGCGCCAGCAGCCAAGCAGCCGCAGGCTCCCCCTACGAGCAGTACTTC. Its translation is CASSQAAAGSPYEQYF.

V and J are TRBV2 and TRBJ2-1; TRBD2 matches at 7 bases. CDR1 SNHLY and CDR2 FYNNEI come from the germline V gene. This CDR3 has 13 amino acids. V shed 7 bases, J shed 3 bases, and the junction held 3 bases outside the gene matches. The CDR3 protein is CASKVAGYNEQFF. The CDR3 DNA sequence: TGTGCCAGCAAGGTAGCGGGCTACAATGAGCAGTTCTTC.

The chain couples TRBV9 to TRBJ1-1, with D tentatively TRBD1 (6 bases). There are 15 residues in the CDR3. The V end lost 4 bases, the J end lost 3 bases, and 16 bases lay between the germline ends. Germline CDR1 and CDR2: SGDLS and YYNGEE. CDR3 sequence reads: CASSPLGGADTEAFF. The DNA for the CDR3 is TGTGCCAGCAGCCCCCTCGGGGGGGCGGACACTGAAGCTTTCTTT.

This rearrangement joins TRBV9 to TRBJ2-1, with 12 nucleotides matching TRBD1. Germline V CDR1 and CDR2: SGDLS, YYNGEE. The CDR3 contains 16 residues. Losses at the gene ends were 2 bases for V and 5 bases for J; bases not matched to a gene: 5. This chain's CDR3 is CASSVGTGGGNNEQFF. DNA for the CDR3: TGTGCCAGCAGCGTCGGGACAGGGGGCGGGAACAATGAGCAGTTCTTC.

The rearrangement joins TRBV30 to TRBJ1-5, with D tentatively TRBD1 (5 bases). Germline CDR1 and CDR2: GTSNPN and SVGIG (reference sequence). The CDR3 extends over 16 amino acids. V dropped 2 bases and J dropped 3 bases, with 17 bases sitting between them. This CDR3 reads CAWSLPYDRFNQPQHF. The CDR3 DNA follows: TGTGCCTGGAGTCTACCCTATGACAGATTCAATCAGCCCCAGCATTTT.

CDR3 residues: CAIPTPGIGGYTF. CDR3 nucleotide sequence: TGTGCCATACCGACCCCAGGAATTGGTGGCTACACCTTC. This chain links TRBV11-2 with TRBJ1-2; D ambiguous. This CDR3 region has 13 residues. Germline V gene lookup returns CDR1 SGHAT and CDR2 FQNNGV. Trimming pared 10 bases from V and 7 bases from J, leaving 19 bases between.

On this clone itself: A much larger clone sits a single nucleotide away, making a read error possible. The rearrangement uses TRBV3-1 (or the pseudogene TRBV3-2) and TRBJ1-1; TRBD1 might be the D (6 bases). The germline gives CDR1 LGHDT, CDR2 YNNKEL (reference sequence). CDR3 length: 14 amino acids. The CDR3 region is CARSQGGGQAEAFF. The CDR3 region has the DNA TGTGCCCGCAGCCAAGGGGGGGGGCAGGCTGAAGCTTTCTTT.

This rearrangement joins TRBV30 to TRBJ1-2, with D uncertain. The CDR3 is made up of 9 amino acids. Germline V lookup: CDR1 GTSNPN, CDR2 SVGIG (reference sequence). Trimming cost V 5 bases and J 12 bases, with 10 bases left between them. CDR3 amino acids: CAWGPIHTF. As DNA, the CDR3 is TGTGCCTGGGGTCCTATCCACACCTTC.

In nucleotides, the CDR3 is TGTGCCAGCAGCTTCGGCGGGAGGACCTACGAGCAGTACTTC. This sequence encodes CASSFGGRTYEQYF. The rearrangement uses TRBV11-2 and TRBJ2-7; the match to TRBD2 covers 8 bases. The germline V gene encodes CDR1 SGHAT and CDR2 FQNNGV. The V segment lost 3 bases and the J segment 2 bases; nucleotides outside the gene matches: 3. The CDR3 is 14 residues long.

The chain uses TRBV6-2 or TRBV6-3 and TRBJ2-1, with 7 bases that match TRBD2. This CDR3 comprises 14 residues. J gave up 1 base and V 5 bases, and 2 bases lay outside the gene matches. Germline CDR1 reads MNHEY; CDR2 reads SVGEGT. CDR3 region: CASSPAGSYNEQFF. The CDR3 DNA reads TGTGCCAGCAGTCCAGCGGGGTCCTACAATGAGCAGTTCTTC.

The rearrangement joins TRBV6-5 to TRBJ2-1; D remains unclear. This CDR3 has 15 residues. The germline V gene encodes CDR1 MNHEY and CDR2 SVGAGI. Between the trimmed V and J ends, which lost 4 bases and 0 bases, there was a span of 10 bases. CDR3 region: CASSSTPSSYNEQFF. CDR3 DNA: TGTGCCAGCAGTTCAACTCCGAGCTCCTACAATGAGCAGTTCTTC.

This chain joins TRBV28 and TRBJ1-5; a possible D gene is TRBD1 (6 bases). Trimming left V 8 bases short and J 5 bases short, with 19 bases between. Germline V gene lookup returns CDR1 MDHEN and CDR2 SYDVKM. This CDR3 has 15 amino acids. Written as DNA, the CDR3 is TGTGCCAGCTTAGACTGGCAGGGGAGGGATCAGCCCCAGCATTTT. This translates into CASLDWQGRDQPQHF.

The J gene is TRBJ1-4, the V gene TRBV6-5; 7 nucleotides match TRBD1. V lost 0 bases to trimming and J lost 8 bases; unmatched junction nucleotides: 9. The germline gives CDR1 MNHEY, CDR2 SVGAGI. This CDR3 comprises 16 residues. The CDR3 region has the DNA TGTGCCAGCAGTTACTCGTTGAGAGGGGGCAACGAAAAACTGTTTTTT. Translating it yields CASSYSLRGGNEKLFF.

Notes on this clone: The junction departs from the called germline gene at one end, perhaps through a read error. The J gene is TRBJ1-5, the V gene TRBV7-2; D uncertain. The CDR3 has 16 residues. Germline assignment: CDR1 SGHTA and CDR2 FQGNSA. CDR3 sequence reads: CASSLALIGSNQPQHF. The CDR3 DNA sequence: TGTGCCAGCAGCCTAGCACTAATAGGAAGCAATCAGCCCCAGCATTTT.

The J gene is TRBJ2-1, the V gene TRBV11-2, with 7 bases that match TRBD2. From germline, CDR1 is SGHAT and CDR2 FQNNGV. The CDR3 sequence is 15 residues long. V lost 0 bases to trimming and J lost 8 bases; unmatched junction nucleotides: 7. CDR3 bases: TGTGCCAGCAGCTTAGACGGGGGGTGGCCAGATGAGCAGTTCTTC. Protein sequence: CASSLDGGWPDEQFF.

The J gene is TRBJ1-2, the V gene TRBV9, with TRBD1 identical over 9 bases. V was pared by 3 bases and J by 8 bases, with 2 bases of the junction left unmatched. The CDR3 contains 12 residues. From germline, CDR1 is SGDLS and CDR2 YYNGEE. CDR3 in DNA: TGTGCCAGCAGCGGACAGGGGGAAGGCTACACCTTC. Translation: CASSGQGEGYTF.

V is TRBV7-9 and J is TRBJ2-1, with D hard to call. Trimming removed 1 base from V and 3 bases from J, with 4 bases in between. The CDR3 covers 13 residues. Germline-derived CDR1 and CDR2 are SEHNR and FQNEAQ (reference sequence). CDR3 residues: CASSLELYNEQFF. CDR3 bases: TGTGCCAGCAGCTTAGAGCTCTACAATGAGCAGTTCTTC.

This sequence joins TRBV6-1 and TRBJ2-2, with D possibly TRBD1 on 6 matching bases. Deletions cut 3 bases from V and 9 bases from J, with 14 bases between. Germline-derived CDR1 and CDR2 are MNHNS and SASEGT. The CDR3 spans 14 residues. CDR3: CASSEGAHPRELFF. CDR3 coding DNA: TGTGCCAGCAGTGAGGGGGCACACCCGAGGGAGCTGTTTTTT.